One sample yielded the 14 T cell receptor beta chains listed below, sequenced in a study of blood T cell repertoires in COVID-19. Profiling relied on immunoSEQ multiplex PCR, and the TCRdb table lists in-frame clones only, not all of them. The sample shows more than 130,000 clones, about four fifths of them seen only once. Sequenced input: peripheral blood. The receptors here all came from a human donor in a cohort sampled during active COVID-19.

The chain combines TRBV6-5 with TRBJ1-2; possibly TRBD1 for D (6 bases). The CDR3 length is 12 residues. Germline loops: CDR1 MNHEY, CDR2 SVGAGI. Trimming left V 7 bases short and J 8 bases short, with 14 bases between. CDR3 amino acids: CASTGGVQGYTF. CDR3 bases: TGTGCCAGCACGGGGGGCGTGCAGGGCTACACCTTC.

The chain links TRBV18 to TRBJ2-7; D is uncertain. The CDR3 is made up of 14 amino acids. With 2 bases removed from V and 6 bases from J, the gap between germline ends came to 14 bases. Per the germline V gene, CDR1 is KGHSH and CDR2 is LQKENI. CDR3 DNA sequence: TGTGCCAGCTCACCAGAGGCAGAGTCCCCCGAGCAGTACTTC. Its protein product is CASSPEAESPEQYF. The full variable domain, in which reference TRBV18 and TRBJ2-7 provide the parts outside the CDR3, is NAGVMQNPRHLVRRRGQEARLRCSPMKGHSHVYWYRQLPEEGLKFMVYLQKENIIDESGMPKERFSAEFPKEGPSILRIQQVVRGDSAAYFCASSPEAESPEQYFGPGTRLTVT.

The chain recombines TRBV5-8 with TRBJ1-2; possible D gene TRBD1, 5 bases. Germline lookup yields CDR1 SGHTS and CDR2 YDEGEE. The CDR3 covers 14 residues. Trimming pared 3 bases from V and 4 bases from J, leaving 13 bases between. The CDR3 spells CASSSNRISYGYTF. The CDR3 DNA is TGTGCCAGCAGCTCGAACAGGATCTCCTATGGCTACACCTTC.

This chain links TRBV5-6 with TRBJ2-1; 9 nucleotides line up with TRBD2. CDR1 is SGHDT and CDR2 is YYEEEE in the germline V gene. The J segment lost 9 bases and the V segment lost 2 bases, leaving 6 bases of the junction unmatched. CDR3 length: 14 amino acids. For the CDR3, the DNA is TGTGCCAGCAGCTTCGGCGGGGGGGTAGGTGAGCAGTTCTTC. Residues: CASSFGGGVGEQFF. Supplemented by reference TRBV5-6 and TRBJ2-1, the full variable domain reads DAGVTQSPTHLIKTRGQQVTLRCSPKSGHDTVSWYQQALGQGPQFIFQYYEEEERQRGNFPDRFSGHQFPNYSSELNVNALLLGDSALYLCASSFGGGVGEQFFGPGTRLTVL.

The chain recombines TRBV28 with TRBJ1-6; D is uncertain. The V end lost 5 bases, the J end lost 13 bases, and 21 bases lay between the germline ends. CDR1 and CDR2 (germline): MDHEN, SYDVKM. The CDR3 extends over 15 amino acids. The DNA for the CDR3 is TGTGCCAGCAGTCTTGCTTTGAGGTCCCTGGGTCCCCTCCACTTT. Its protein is CASSLALRSLGPLHF.

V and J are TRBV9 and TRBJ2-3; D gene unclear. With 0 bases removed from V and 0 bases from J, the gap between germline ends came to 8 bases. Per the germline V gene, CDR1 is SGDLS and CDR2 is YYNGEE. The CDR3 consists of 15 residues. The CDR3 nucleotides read TGTGCCAGCAGCGTAGAGTCCCGGAGCACAGATACGCAGTATTTT. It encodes CASSVESRSTDTQYF.

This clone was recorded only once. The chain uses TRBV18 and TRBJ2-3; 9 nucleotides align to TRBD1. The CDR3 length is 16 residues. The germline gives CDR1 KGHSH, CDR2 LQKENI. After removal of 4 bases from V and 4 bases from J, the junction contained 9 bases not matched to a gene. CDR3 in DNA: TGTGCCAGCTCACAACCCGGGACAGGGTGGGCAGATACGCAGTATTTT. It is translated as CASSQPGTGWADTQYF.

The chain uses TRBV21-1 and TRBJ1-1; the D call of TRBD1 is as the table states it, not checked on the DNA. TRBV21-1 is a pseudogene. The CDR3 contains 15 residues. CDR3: CASSKSGNGDTEAFF. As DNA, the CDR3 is TGTGCCAGCAGCAAATCAGGGAATGGTGACACTGAAGCTTTCTTT.

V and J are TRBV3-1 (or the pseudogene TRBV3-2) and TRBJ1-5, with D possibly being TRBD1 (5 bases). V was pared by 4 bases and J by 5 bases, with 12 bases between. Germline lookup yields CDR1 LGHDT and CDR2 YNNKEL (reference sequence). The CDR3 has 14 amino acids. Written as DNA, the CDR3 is TGTGCCAGCAGCCCGGACCCCAGGGATCAGCCCCAGCATTTT. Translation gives CASSPDPRDQPQHF.

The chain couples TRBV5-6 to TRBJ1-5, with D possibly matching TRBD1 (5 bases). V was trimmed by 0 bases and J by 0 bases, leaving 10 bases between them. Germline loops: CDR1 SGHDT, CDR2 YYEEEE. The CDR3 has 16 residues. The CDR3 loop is CASSLAGGVSNQPQHF. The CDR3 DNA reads TGTGCCAGCAGCTTGGCCGGGGGGGTTAGCAATCAGCCCCAGCATTTT.

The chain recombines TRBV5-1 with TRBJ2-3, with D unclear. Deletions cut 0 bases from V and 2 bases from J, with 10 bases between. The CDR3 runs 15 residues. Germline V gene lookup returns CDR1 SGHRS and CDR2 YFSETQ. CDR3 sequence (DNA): TGCGCCAGCAGCTTGGGATTGGGCCACACAGATACGCAGTATTTT. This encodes CASSLGLGHTDTQYF.

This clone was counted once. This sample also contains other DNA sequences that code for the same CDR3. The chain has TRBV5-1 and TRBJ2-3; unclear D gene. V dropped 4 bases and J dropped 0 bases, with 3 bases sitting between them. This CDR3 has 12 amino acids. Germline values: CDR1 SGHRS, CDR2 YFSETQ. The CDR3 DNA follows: TGCGCCAGCAGCCTGAGCACAGATACGCAGTATTTT. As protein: CASSLSTDTQYF.

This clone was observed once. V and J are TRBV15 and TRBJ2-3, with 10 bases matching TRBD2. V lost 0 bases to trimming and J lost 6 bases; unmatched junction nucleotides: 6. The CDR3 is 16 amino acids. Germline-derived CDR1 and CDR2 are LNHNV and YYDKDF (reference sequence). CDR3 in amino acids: CATSRDSGGALDTQYF. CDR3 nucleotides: TGTGCCACCAGCAGAGACAGCGGGGGGGCCCTCGATACGCAGTATTTT.

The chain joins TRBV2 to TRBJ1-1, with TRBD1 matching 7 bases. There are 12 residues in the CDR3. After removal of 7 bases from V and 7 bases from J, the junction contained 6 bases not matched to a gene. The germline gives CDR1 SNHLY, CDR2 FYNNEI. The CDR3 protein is CASKGTELEAFF. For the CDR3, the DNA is TGTGCCAGCAAAGGGACAGAACTTGAAGCTTTCTTT. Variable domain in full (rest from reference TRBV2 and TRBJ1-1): EPEVTQTPSHQVTQMGQEVILRCVPISNHLYFYWYRQILGQKVEFLVSFYNNEISEKSEIFDDQFSVERPDGSNFTLKIRSTKLEDSAMYFCASKGTELEAFFGQGTRLTVV.